This T cell receptor beta chain was identified during a study of CD8+ T cells in alopecia areata (dated by TCRdb to between 2018 and 2020). Describing the broader study: Skin from C3H/HeJ donors aged 6-12 months with spontaneous alopecia was grafted onto female C3H/HeJ recipients aged roughly 6-11 weeks. To study T cell clonal expansion in alopecia areata, the researchers applied high-throughput TCRbeta sequencing to both the C3H/HeJ mouse model and human patients. RNA was extracted with the PAXgene miRNA kit for fixed scalp, the miRNeasy kit for PBMCs, and the RNeasy kit for mouse skin. On the human side, TCRbeta sequencing was run on scalp tissue and on sorted CD4+ and CD8+ peripheral blood T cells from healthy controls and from alopecia areata patients with either patchy or totalis/universalis disease. immunoSEQ multiplex PCR using 35 Vbeta forward primers and 13 Jbeta reverse primers was used to amplify TCRbeta CDR3 regions. Scalp clonality was compared among normal scalp (n=4), patchy alopecia areata scalp (n=8), and alopecia totalis/universalis scalp (n=8). The study at large found these results: Shared TCR sequences between patients were less evident than in mice, which may be partly attributable to HLA diversity in the patient population. Unlike mouse skin, where gammadelta T cells dominate, normal human skin contains resident alphabeta T cells that get sequenced too, which complicates analysis of the scalp TCR repertoire. Higher clonality and more expanded CD8+ clones were observed in lesional scalp than in normal scalp, particularly in alopecia totalis/universalis, a finding suggestive of antigenic drive.

In the paper's terms, the time point label means: mouse skin 6 weeks after grafting, around onset of hair loss. To follow clonal expansion, skin biopsies were taken from mouse graft recipients at the time of grafting and at 3 and 6 weeks afterward. Library generation was performed with the immunoSEQ multiplex PCR assay. For TCR sequencing, RNA was extracted from every sample and reverse transcribed into cDNA to serve as template. SuperScript III was used for first-strand cDNA synthesis, primed with a 2:1 mix of oligo-dT and random hexamers. A synthetic immune receptor repertoire was used to measure amplification bias, and any remaining bias was corrected computationally. Libraries were sequenced on Illumina HiSeq using 60 bp reads that covered the CDR3 and were read from J toward V. As for the original processing: Raw reads were preprocessed to remove errors, and CDR3 was defined by IMGT conventions from the conserved cysteine to phenylalanine. Clonality was computed by normalizing Shannon entropy by log2 of the number of productive unique TCRs and subtracting the result from 1. Scalp TCRbeta sequences were cross-referenced with sorted blood CD4 and CD8 repertoires so that the CD4 or CD8 identity of scalp clones could be inferred. TCRdb limited this immuneACCESS table to in-frame rearrangements with V and J called. A share of clones is missing; checked studies link under half to unresolved V genes, and the rest is unexplained. V and J calls and clone size are given by that table; D and trimming were obtained from the DNA. Here the sample lists approximately 5,400 clones, none seen once only. The ten largest clones add up to about a quarter of the sample.

Concerning this clone: What this receptor recognizes is not known. The receptor originates from a mouse, and its gene names and germline sequences are accordingly murine. Read data end 4 residues before the CDR3 end; the end is taken from the germline J gene.

The germline V gene encodes CDR1 NSHNY and CDR2 SYGAGN. The CDR3, from cysteine to phenylalanine, totals 13 residues. Shown are 27 bases from within the CDR3, in frame from base 1. This clonotype originated in a C3H/HeJ mouse with alopecia areata. Mice in this strain carry MHC haplotype H2-k. The sequence links TRBV13-1 to TRBJ2-5; 8 middle bases align to TRBD1. Sequenced here: skin, sampled at week 6. CDR3 reads: CASSDRGRDTQYF. CDR3 bases read: TGTGCCAGCAGTGACAGGGGGCGAGAC.